A single sample is the source of the 21 T cell receptor beta chains below, sequenced in a study of T cell responses to AZD1222 COVID-19 vaccine. TCRdb's copy holds only in-frame clones and misses some; the assay was immunoSEQ multiplex PCR. The sample records about 150,000 clones, over 90% being singletons. The specimen comprised peripheral blood, sampled on day 0 of AZD1222 vaccination. These receptors all come from an adult in good health.

The rearrangement links TRBV27 to TRBJ2-6; D perhaps matches TRBD1 (6 bases). The germline V and J ends were trimmed by 5 bases and 0 bases, with 8 bases remaining between them. CDR3 length: 15 amino acids. Germline CDR1 is MNHEY and CDR2 is SMNVEV (reference sequence). The CDR3 here is CASSRQASGANVLTF. CDR3 sequence (DNA): TGTGCCAGCAGTCGACAGGCCTCTGGGGCCAACGTCCTGACTTTC.

V and J are TRBV4-3 and TRBJ1-6, with D unresolved. Germline CDR1 and CDR2: LGHNA and YSLEER. The CDR3 sequence is 17 residues long. The V end lost 0 bases, the J end lost 4 bases, and 13 bases lay between the germline ends. This CDR3 reads CASSQEKLRRYNSPLHF. CDR3 DNA sequence: TGCGCCAGCAGCCAAGAAAAATTAAGACGTTATAATTCACCCCTCCACTTT.

This chain links TRBV5-1 with TRBJ2-5, with a tentative D call TRBD2 (6 bases). CDR3 length: 14 amino acids. The ends were cut back, 3 bases at V and 3 bases at J, with 12 bases in the middle. Germline values: CDR1 SGHRS, CDR2 YFSETQ. The CDR3 nucleotides are TGCGCCAGCAGCTGGACTACGCTAAAAGAGACCCAGTACTTC. Protein: CASSWTTLKETQYF.

The chain couples TRBV6-1 to TRBJ2-7; D perhaps matches TRBD1 (6 bases). V shed 1 base and J shed 0 bases, with 10 bases lying between them. The CDR3 consists of 15 residues. Looked up from germline, CDR1 is MNHNS and CDR2 is SASEGT. The CDR3 here is CASSEGTGSSYEQYF. The CDR3 bases are TGTGCCAGCAGTGAAGGAACAGGGAGCTCCTACGAGCAGTACTTC.

The chain links TRBV7-2 to TRBJ2-1, with unresolved D. The CDR3 runs 17 residues. Germline V gene sequence: CDR1 SGHTA, CDR2 FQGNSA. V was clipped by 2 bases and J by 0 bases, with 14 bases between them. The CDR3 DNA reads TGTGCCAGCAGCTTATTCAGTCCGTGGAGCTCCTACAATGAGCAGTTCTTC. Its translation: CASSLFSPWSSYNEQFF.

The chain joins TRBV18 to TRBJ2-7; D gene uncertain. V was cut by 3 bases and J by 0 bases, with 12 bases left in between. This CDR3 contains 15 residues. Germline CDR1 KGHSH, CDR2 LQKENI. The chain's CDR3 is CASSPPARSSYEQYF. Here the CDR3 DNA reads TGTGCCAGCTCACCCCCCGCCAGATCCTCCTACGAGCAGTACTTC.

V is TRBV4-1 and J is TRBJ2-2; D is unresolved. V dropped 1 base and J dropped 2 bases, with 8 bases sitting between them. The CDR3 runs 15 residues. Germline lookup yields CDR1 MGHRA and CDR2 YSYEKL. CDR3 DNA sequence: TGCGCCAGCAGCCAAGCGGCCTCCAACACCGGGGAGCTGTTTTTT. This translates into CASSQAASNTGELFF.

The V call is TRBV19, the J call TRBJ1-5; 9 bases are shared with TRBD1. This CDR3 contains 16 residues. Germline lookup yields CDR1 LNHDA and CDR2 SQIVND (reference sequence). Trimming at V came to 10 bases and at J to 0 bases, leaving 10 bases not matched to a gene. CDR3 amino acids: CATLQGAKNSNQPQHF. In DNA, the CDR3 is TGTGCCACCCTACAGGGGGCGAAGAATAGCAATCAGCCCCAGCATTTT.

The genes are TRBV19 and TRBJ1-2; maybe TRBD1 (6 bases). Between the trimmed V and J ends, which lost 5 bases and 2 bases, there was a span of 21 bases. The CDR3 contains 17 residues. Germline V lookup: CDR1 LNHDA, CDR2 SQIVND (reference sequence). CDR3 nucleotides: TGTGCCAGTAGTTGGGGGAGCGCGGGGGCCTCGAACTATGGCTACACCTTC. Its protein is CASSWGSAGASNYGYTF.

V gene TRBV7-9 combines with J gene TRBJ2-1; D tentatively reads TRBD1 or TRBD2 (5 bases each). The CDR3 contains 14 residues. CDR1 SEHNR and CDR2 FQNEAQ come from the germline V gene (reference sequence). V was trimmed by 7 bases and J by 5 bases, leaving 15 bases between them. CDR3: CASTHRDPDNEQFF. CDR3 nucleotide sequence: TGTGCCAGCACCCACCGGGACCCGGACAATGAGCAGTTCTTC.

This clone was observed a single time. The chain employs TRBV4-2 and TRBJ2-2; 7 bases are a match to TRBD1. The V and J ends lost 2 bases and 2 bases, in that order; junction bases with no gene match: 5. This CDR3 has 16 residues. Germline-derived CDR1 and CDR2 are LGHNA and YNFKEQ. CDR3 in amino acids: CASSQRTGPNTGELFF. In DNA form, the CDR3 reads TGTGCCAGCAGCCAAAGGACAGGACCTAACACCGGGGAGCTGTTTTTT.

J is TRBJ1-5 and V is TRBV2, with a weak D call TRBD1 (5 bases). Trimming took off 8 bases at V and 6 bases at J, with 17 bases between the two ends. Germline V lookup: CDR1 SNHLY, CDR2 FYNNEI. The CDR3 is made up of 14 amino acids. CDR3 amino acids: CASSQGREGQPQHF. The DNA of the CDR3 is TGTGCCAGCTCCCAGGGCAGGGAAGGTCAGCCCCAGCATTTT.

This chain links TRBV25-1 with TRBJ1-1; D gene uncertain. From germline, CDR1 is MGHDK and CDR2 SYGVNS. The V end was cut by 3 bases, the J end by 8 bases, with 10 bases between. The CDR3 is 12 residues long. Here the CDR3 reads CASSEGGQEAFF. The CDR3 region has the DNA TGTGCCAGCAGTGAGGGTGGTCAGGAAGCTTTCTTT.

About this clone itself: Other nucleotide sequences in the sample specify the same CDR3. The gene calls are TRBV7-9 and TRBJ2-1; 14 positions match TRBD2. V shed 5 bases, J shed 0 bases, and the junction held 9 bases outside the gene matches. This CDR3 has 19 residues. In germline, CDR1 is SEHNR, CDR2 FQNEAQ (reference sequence). The CDR3 protein is CASSLGLAGGSSSYNEQFF. CDR3 bases: TGTGCCAGCAGCCTCGGACTAGCGGGGGGCTCGAGCTCCTACAATGAGCAGTTCTTC.

The CDR3 DNA sequence: TGTGCCAGCAGCGTTTCGGCAGGGGGTAAGAATGGCTACACCTTC. Residues: CASSVSAGGKNGYTF. The V gene is TRBV9, the J gene TRBJ1-2, with 7 nucleotides matching TRBD1. The CDR3 extends over 15 amino acids. J was trimmed by 6 bases and V by 2 bases; bases with no gene match: 10. CDR1 is SGDLS and CDR2 is YYNGEE in the germline V gene.

This chain connects TRBV9 to TRBJ1-5; the D is unclear. The CDR3 consists of 15 residues. Looked up from germline, CDR1 is SGDLS and CDR2 is YYNGEE. Trimming pared 0 bases from V and 5 bases from J, leaving 12 bases between. The CDR3 reads CASSVGGLLDQPQHF. The CDR3 DNA follows: TGTGCCAGCAGCGTAGGAGGGTTGTTGGATCAGCCCCAGCATTTT.

The CDR3 is CASRVVGNTEAFF. CDR3 DNA sequence: TGTGCCAGTAGGGTAGTCGGGAACACTGAAGCTTTCTTT. The chain uses TRBV19 and TRBJ1-1, with D uncertain. The V gene's germline CDR1 is LNHDA and CDR2 SQIVND (reference sequence). Trimming stripped 6 bases from V and 1 base from J, with 9 bases between. This CDR3 has 13 residues. The whole variable domain, remainder taken from reference TRBV19 and TRBJ1-1, is DGGITQSPKYLFRKEGQNVTLSCEQNLNHDAMYWYRQDPGQGLRLIYYSQIVNDFQKGDIAEGYSVSREKKESFPLTVTSAQKNPTAFYLCASRVVGNTEAFFGQGTRLTVV.

The J gene is TRBJ2-1, the V gene TRBV6-2 or TRBV6-3; 9 bases match TRBD1. Per germline, CDR1 MNHEY and CDR2 SVGEGT. The CDR3 is 14 amino acids. J lost 10 bases, V lost 2 bases, and 6 bases had no gene match. CDR3 coding DNA: TGTGCCAGCAGTTACGGAAACAGGGGGCGGGAGCAGTTCTTC. It is translated as CASSYGNRGREQFF.

CDR3: CASSYSNPTRNTEAFF. The CDR3 DNA reads as TGTGCCAGCAGTTACTCAAACCCGACTCGGAACACTGAAGCTTTCTTT. The V call is TRBV6-8, the J call TRBJ1-1, with D hard to call. CDR3 length: 16 residues. CDR1 is MNHGY, CDR2 SAAAGT, per germline. V was shortened by 0 bases and J by 1 base, with 12 bases between the two germline ends.

The CDR3 DNA is TGTGCCAGCAGCTTGGAGGTGGGGGCTTCCTACGAGCAGTACTTC. Translated: CASSLEVGASYEQYF. The chain recombines TRBV5-6 with TRBJ2-7; possible D gene TRBD1, 6 bases. This CDR3 spans 15 amino acids. The germline V gene encodes CDR1 SGHDT and CDR2 YYEEEE. V gave up 0 bases and J gave up 1 base, with 11 bases separating them.

The V gene is TRBV19, the J gene TRBJ1-2; D is perhaps TRBD1 (6 bases). Between the trimmed V and J ends, which lost 4 bases and 5 bases, there was a span of 17 bases. The CDR3 has 15 residues. Germline V gives CDR1 LNHDA, CDR2 SQIVND (reference sequence). The CDR3 DNA follows: TGTGCCAGTAGTACCCTCCCGGGGGCGGGGTATGGCTACACCTTC. Protein product: CASSTLPGAGYGYTF.